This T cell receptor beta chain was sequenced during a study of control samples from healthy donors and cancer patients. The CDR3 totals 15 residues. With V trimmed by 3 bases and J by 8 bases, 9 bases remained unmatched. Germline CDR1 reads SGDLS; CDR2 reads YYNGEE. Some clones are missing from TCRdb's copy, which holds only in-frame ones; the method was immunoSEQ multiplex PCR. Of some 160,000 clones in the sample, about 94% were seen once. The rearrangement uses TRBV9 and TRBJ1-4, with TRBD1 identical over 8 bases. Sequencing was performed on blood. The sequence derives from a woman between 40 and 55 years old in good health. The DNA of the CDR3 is TGTGCCAGCAGCGAAGACAGGGGACGTAAAGAAAAACTGTTTTTT. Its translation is CASSEDRGRKEKLFF.